This T cell receptor (beta chain) was captured by sequencing in a study of blood T cells in healthy people across ages. In this sample, this clonotype turned up a few times. PCR was performed a second time for about 6 to 12 cycles using a sample-barcoded 5' primer and a J-beta primer mix. TCRdb re-called the 5' RACE reads through MiXCR, storing one row per CDR3 protein. Among 750,000 or so distinct CDR3 sequences listed, roughly 25% were seen once. These records were also assigned to another study, of T cells of mothers and their children.

The specimen sequenced was blood. The origin of this receptor is a boy younger than 18 in good health.

CDR3 loop: CSVSSAQGRQYF. The CDR3 DNA reads TGCAGCGTTTCCTCGGCGCAGGGACGGCAGTACTTC. The chain carries TRBV29-1 and TRBJ2-7; D may correspond to TRBD1 or TRBD2 (5 bases each). Germline assignment: CDR1 SQVTM and CDR2 ANQGSEA. The CDR3 length is 12 residues. V lost 5 bases, J lost 9 bases, and 17 bases lay in between.